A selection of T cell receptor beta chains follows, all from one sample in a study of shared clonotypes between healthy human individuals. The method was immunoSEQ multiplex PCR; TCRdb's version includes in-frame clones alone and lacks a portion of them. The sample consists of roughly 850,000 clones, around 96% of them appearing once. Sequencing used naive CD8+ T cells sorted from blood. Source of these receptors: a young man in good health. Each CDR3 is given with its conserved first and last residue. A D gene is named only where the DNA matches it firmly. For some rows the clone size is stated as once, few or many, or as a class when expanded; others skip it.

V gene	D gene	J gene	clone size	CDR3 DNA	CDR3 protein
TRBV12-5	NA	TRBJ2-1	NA	TGTGCTAGTGGTTTGGGAGCAGGATTCCTGAACAATGAGCAGTTCTTC	CASGLGAGFLNNEQFF
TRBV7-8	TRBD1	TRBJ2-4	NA	TGTGCCAGCAGCTTAGCTGATTTGGGACAGGGAGCCAAAAACATTCAGTACTTC	CASSLADLGQGAKNIQYF
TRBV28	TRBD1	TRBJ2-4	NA	TGTGCCAGCAGCAGCCTCCGGGACAGGGAGGGCATTCAGTACTTC	CASSSLRDREGIQYF
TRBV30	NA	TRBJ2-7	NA	TGTGCCTGGTCCATGGGGGGCTACGAGCAGTACTTC	CAWSMGGYEQYF
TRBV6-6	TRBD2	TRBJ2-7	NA	TGTGCCAGCAGTTATCTAGCGGACACAGAGCAGTACTTC	CASSYLADTEQYF
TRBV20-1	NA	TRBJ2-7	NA	TGCAGTGGGGGGACGGCAGGGGAGCAGTACTTC	CSGGTAGEQYF
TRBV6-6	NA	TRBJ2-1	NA	TGTGCCAGCAGTTACCCTGGATACAATGAGCAGTTCTTC	CASSYPGYNEQFF
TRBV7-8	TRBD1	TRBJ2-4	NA	TGTGCCAGCAGCCCAGGCAGACAGGGGTCGGACAAAAACATTCAGTACTTC	CASSPGRQGSDKNIQYF
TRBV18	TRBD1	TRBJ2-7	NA	TGTGCCAGCTCCTCGGGACAGGGGGCTTTCTACGAGCAGTACTTC	CASSSGQGAFYEQYF
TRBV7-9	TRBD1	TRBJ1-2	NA	TGTGCCAGCAGCGGGACAGGGGGCGCGGGCTATGGCTACACCTTC	CASSGTGGAGYGYTF
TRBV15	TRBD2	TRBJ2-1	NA	TGTGCCACCAGCCGAGTGGTAGCGGGAGGGATCAATGAGCAGTTCTTC	CATSRVVAGGINEQFF
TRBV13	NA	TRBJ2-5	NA	TGTGCCAGCAGCTGGACAGTGACCCGGGAGACCCAGTACTTC	CASSWTVTRETQYF
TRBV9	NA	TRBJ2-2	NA	TGTGCCAGCGGAGGCGGGGAGCTGTTTTTT	CASGGGELFF
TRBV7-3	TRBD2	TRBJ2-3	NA	TGTGCCAGCAGCTTATTTCCTAGCGGAGATAGCACAGATACGCAGTATTTT	CASSLFPSGDSTDTQYF
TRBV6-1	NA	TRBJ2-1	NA	TGTGCCAGCAGTGAAGGAGGAAGGGGTTCCTACAATGAGCAGTTCTTC	CASSEGGRGSYNEQFF
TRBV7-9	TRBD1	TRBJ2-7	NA	TGTGCCAGCAGCCTTGTGGGACAGCATTACGAGCAGTACTTC	CASSLVGQHYEQYF
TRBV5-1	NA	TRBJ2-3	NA	TGCGCCAGCAGCCGGAGGTTTGGGTCCACAGATACGCAGTATTTT	CASSRRFGSTDTQYF
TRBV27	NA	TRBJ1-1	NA	TGTGCCAGCAGTCCCCTAAAGGGAGTGAACACTGAAGCTTTCTTT	CASSPLKGVNTEAFF
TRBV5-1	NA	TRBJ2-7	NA	TGCGCCAGCAGCTTTTTTGGGTACGAGCAGTACTTC	CASSFFGYEQYF
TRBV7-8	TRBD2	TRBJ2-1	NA	TGTGCCAGCAGCTTAGTTGCGGGAGCCTACAATGAGCAGTTCTTC	CASSLVAGAYNEQFF
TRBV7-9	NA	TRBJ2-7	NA	TGTGCCAGCAGCTTCGTTACAGGCAACTACGAGCAGTACTTC	CASSFVTGNYEQYF
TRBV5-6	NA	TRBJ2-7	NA	TGTGCCAGCAGCTCCGGCGGAGGATACGAGCAGTACTTC	CASSSGGGYEQYF
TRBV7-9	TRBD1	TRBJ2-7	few	TGTGCCAGCGGATCCCCGGCGAAGACAGGGGCCCTCTACGAGCAGTACTTC	CASGSPAKTGALYEQYF
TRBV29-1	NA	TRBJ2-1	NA	TGCAGCGCCCGTCCGGGACTCAATTACAATGAGCAGTTCTTC	CSARPGLNYNEQFF
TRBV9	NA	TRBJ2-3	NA	TGTGCCAGCAGCGTAGGTCGGTTTAGCACAGATACGCAGTATTTT	CASSVGRFSTDTQYF
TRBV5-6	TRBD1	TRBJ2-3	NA	TGTGCCAGCAGCACCCGGGACAGGACCACAGATACGCAGTATTTT	CASSTRDRTTDTQYF
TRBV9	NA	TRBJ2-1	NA	TGTGCCAGCAGCGTAGCTACCTACAATGAGCAGTTCTTC	CASSVATYNEQFF
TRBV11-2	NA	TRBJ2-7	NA	TGTGCCAGCACCCAAAGCGGGTATACCTACGAGCAGTACTTC	CASTQSGYTYEQYF
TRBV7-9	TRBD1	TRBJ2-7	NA	TGTGCCAGCAGCTCACGAGAGGGGGCGCGGGTCTACGAGCAGTACTTC	CASSSREGARVYEQYF
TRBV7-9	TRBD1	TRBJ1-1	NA	TGTGCCAGCAGCAAGCCGGGACAGGGGGCTGAAGCTTTCTTT	CASSKPGQGAEAFF
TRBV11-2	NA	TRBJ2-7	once	TGTGCCAGCAGCTTAGATCTCATGACGCGTTACGAGCAGTACTTC	CASSLDLMTRYEQYF
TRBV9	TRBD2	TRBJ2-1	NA	TGTGCCAGCAACAGCGGGAGGGCCAGCTCCTACAATGAGCAGTTCTTC	CASNSGRASSYNEQFF
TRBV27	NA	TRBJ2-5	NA	TGTGCCAGCAGTCCTACGAACTCCAATAGGGGCCAAGAGACCCAGTACTTC	CASSPTNSNRGQETQYF
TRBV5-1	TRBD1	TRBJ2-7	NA	TGCGCCAGTAGACAGGGTTCCTACGAGCAGTACTTC	CASRQGSYEQYF
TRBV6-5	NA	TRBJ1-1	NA	TGTGCCAGCAGCCCTTCCAGCGGGACTGAAGCTTTCTTT	CASSPSSGTEAFF
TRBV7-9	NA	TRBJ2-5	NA	TGTGCCAGCAGCTTAGTTGGCTTCCAAGAGACCCAGTACTTC	CASSLVGFQETQYF
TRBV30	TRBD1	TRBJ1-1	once	TGTGCCTGGAGTGTAAGCCAGGGGGTAAACACTGAAGCTTTCTTT	CAWSVSQGVNTEAFF
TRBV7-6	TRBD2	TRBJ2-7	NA	TGTGCCAGCAGCCCGCACTTCCCGCTAGCGGGACAATCCGAGCAGTACTTC	CASSPHFPLAGQSEQYF
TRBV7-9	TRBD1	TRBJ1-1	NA	TGTGCCAGCACCGGACAGGGGCTCACTGAAGCTTTCTTT	CASTGQGLTEAFF
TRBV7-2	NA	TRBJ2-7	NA	TGTGCCAGCAGAATGGGAGCCCTCTCCTACGAGCAGTACTTC	CASRMGALSYEQYF
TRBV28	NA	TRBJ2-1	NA	TGTGCCAGCAGTCCGGTACGACTAGGCTACAATGAGCAGTTCTTC	CASSPVRLGYNEQFF
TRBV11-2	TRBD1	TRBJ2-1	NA	TGTGCCAGCAGGCCTACAGGGGCTAGCCCGGATGAGCAGTTCTTC	CASRPTGASPDEQFF
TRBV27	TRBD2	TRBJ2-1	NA	TGTGCCAGCAGTACCGGAAGCCGGCTAGCGGGAGACAATGAGCAGTTCTTC	CASSTGSRLAGDNEQFF
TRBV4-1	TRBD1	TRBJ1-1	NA	TGCGCCAGCAGCCAAGGTAGGGGGCCGGGGAACACTGAAGCTTTCTTT	CASSQGRGPGNTEAFF
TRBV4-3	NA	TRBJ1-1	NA	TGCGCCAGCAGCCAAGTTCTAAGGGGGAACACTGAAGCTTTCTTT	CASSQVLRGNTEAFF
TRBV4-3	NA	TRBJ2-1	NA	TGCGCCAGCAGCCAAGAGGTGGTGGGGTACAATGAGCAGTTCTTC	CASSQEVVGYNEQFF
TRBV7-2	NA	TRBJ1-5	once	TGTGCCAGCAGCATAGGGGTGGTGAATAGCAATCAGCCCCAGCATTTT	CASSIGVVNSNQPQHF
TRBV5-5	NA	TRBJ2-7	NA	TGTGCCAGCAATCCTTGGTACTCAAGCTACGAGCAGTACTTC	CASNPWYSSYEQYF